This TCR beta chain originates from a study of cytomegalovirus exposure and HLA in healthy donors. General observations from the study: Fewer than 20,000 TCR beta sequences were associated with HLA alleles at 0.05 false discovery rate in a later analysis.

PCR amplification relied on 60 Vbeta primers (plus 13 Jbeta primers). Profiled with immunoSEQ multiplex PCR; TCRdb holds only in-frame clones, not every one. The data contain just over 150,000 clones, about 65% of them singletons. The germline gives CDR1 SQVTM, CDR2 ANQGSEA. J was trimmed by 1 base and V by 6 bases; bases with no gene match: 4. The CDR3 length is 13 residues. A remark on this clone: The antigen is undetermined.

V usage is TRBV29-1 and J usage is TRBJ1-1; 8 nucleotides line up with TRBD1. This TCR was recovered from a man between 40 and 49 years old in good health and CMV-seropositive. Sequenced input: PBMCs. CDR3 coding DNA: TGCAGCGTCGGGACAGGAACGAACACTGAAGCTTTCTTT. It encodes CSVGTGTNTEAFF.